Each of the 6 T cell receptor beta chains below was sequenced from the same sample in a study of CD8 T cells in ankylosing spondylitis. TCRdb fed the 5' RACE reads into MiXCR, producing one record per CDR3 protein. The data hold 150,000 to 200,000 distinct CDR3 sequences, with approximately 16% observed a single time. Sequenced: blood, either unsorted or a sorted T cell fraction (not recorded which). These receptor sequences come from a male donor with ankylosing spondylitis or in good health (not recorded which).

This clonotype was observed many times. The chain combines TRBV28 with TRBJ2-1; 13 bases line up with TRBD2. Looked up from germline, CDR1 is MDHEN and CDR2 is SYDVKM. With 4 bases clipped from V and 0 bases from J, the junction kept 6 bases outside the gene matches. The length of the CDR3 is 18 residues. For the CDR3, the DNA is TGTGCCAGCAGTTCATGGACTAGCGGGGGAGGCTCCTACAATGAGCAGTTCTTC. Translated: CASSSWTSGGGSYNEQFF. The entire variable domain, with the rest obtained from reference TRBV28 and TRBJ2-1, is as follows: DVKVTQSSRYLVKRTGEKVFLECVQDMDHENMFWYRQDPGLGLRLIYFSYDVKMKEKGDIPEGYSVSREKKERFSLILESASTNQTSMYLCASSSWTSGGGSYNEQFFGPGTRLTVL.

This clonotype was detected many times. The chain links TRBV7-3 to TRBJ1-2; D perhaps matches TRBD1 (6 bases). This CDR3 has 15 residues. The V end was cut by 0 bases, the J end by 2 bases, with 10 bases between. Germline lookup yields CDR1 SGHTA and CDR2 FQGTGA. CDR3: CASSLTSRGNYGYTF. The CDR3 DNA reads TGTGCCAGCAGCTTAACGTCTAGGGGGAACTATGGCTACACCTTC.

There are a few counts of this clonotype. The chain has TRBV24-1 and TRBJ2-1; D is unclear. V lost 0 bases to trimming and J lost 4 bases, with 3 bases between them. This CDR3 has 13 amino acids. Germline V gene data show CDR1 as KGHDR and CDR2 as SFDVKD. DNA of the CDR3: TGTGCCACCAGTGATTTGGCATACAATGAGCAGTTCTTC. As protein: CATSDLAYNEQFF.

The CDR3 sequence: CASRTDRGSYEQYF. In nucleotides, the CDR3 is TGTGCCAGCAGGACCGACAGGGGGTCCTACGAGCAGTACTTC. The chain has TRBV27 and TRBJ2-7; 9 bases are shared with TRBD1. Trimming at V came to 6 bases and at J to 1 base, leaving 4 bases not matched to a gene. CDR3 length equals 14 residues. Germline V gene sequence: CDR1 MNHEY, CDR2 SMNVEV (reference sequence).

The CDR3 nucleotides read TGTGCCAGCAGCGACAACTCCTATAGCAATCAGCCCCAGCATTTT. Protein sequence: CASSDNSYSNQPQHF. The chain links TRBV7-9 to TRBJ1-5; D remains ambiguous. Trimming took off 5 bases at V and 0 bases at J, with 11 bases between the two ends. CDR1 is SEHNR and CDR2 is FQNEAQ in the germline V gene (reference sequence). This CDR3 has 15 residues. The full variable domain, its missing parts supplied by reference TRBV7-9 and TRBJ1-5, is DTGVSQNPRHKITKRGQNVTFRCDPISEHNRLYWYRQTLGQGPEFLTYFQNEAQLEKSRLLSDRFSAERPKGSFSTLEIQRTEQGDSAMYLCASSDNSYSNQPQHFGDGTRLSIL.

This sequence joins TRBV20-1 and TRBJ2-7; 8 bases agree with TRBD2. The trim removed 3 bases at V and 0 bases at J, leaving 4 bases unmatched. The germline V gene has CDR1 DFQATT and CDR2 SNEGSKA (reference sequence). The length of the CDR3 is 14 residues. As DNA, the CDR3 is TGCAGTGCTAGGGAAAGCGGGAGCTCCTACGAGCAGTACTTC. Protein sequence: CSARESGSSYEQYF.